Sequencing of this T cell receptor (beta chain) was carried out in a study of blood T cell repertoires in COVID-19. In germline, CDR1 is SGHNT, CDR2 YYREEE (reference sequence). V lost 3 bases and J lost 7; bases outside the gene matches: 11. The CDR3 has 17 residues. Individuals aged roughly 18 to 100 years were recruited from 20 to 25 US areas. Method: immunoSEQ multiplex PCR; TCRdb's copy keeps in-frame clones and lacks some. This table has about 220,000 clones, 70% to 90% appearing once. The rearrangement links TRBV5-4 to TRBJ2-1; 12 bases align to TRBD1. Specimen: PBMCs or T cells enriched from blood (not recorded which). The TCR sequence derives from a woman aged 40 to 49 with acute COVID-19. CDR3 coding DNA: TGTGCCAGCAGCTCTCCCGCCCCGGGACAGGGGGCAAATGAGCAGTTCTTC. The encoded protein is CASSSPAPGQGANEQFF.